Listed below are T cell receptor beta chains from one sample, sequenced in a study of cytomegalovirus exposure and HLA in healthy donors. Produced via immunoSEQ multiplex PCR; TCRdb's table is partial and in-frame only. Here the sample spans 140,000 to 150,000 clones, roughly 9.8% being singletons. The specimen sequenced was PBMCs. The receptors come from a man over 45 in good health and CMV-seronegative. CDR3s leave out the opening cysteine and the closing phenylalanine or tryptophan. D genes are given only for firm matches.

V gene	D gene	CDR3 length	J gene	CDR3 protein
TRBV28	-	12	TRBJ1-6	ASSFYRVESPLH
TRBV28	TRBD2	13	TRBJ2-7	ASKKLSGVSYEQY
TRBV18	-	11	TRBJ1-1	ASSPLGSTEAF
TRBV9	TRBD2	14	TRBJ2-1	ASSPRGAGGPNEQF
TRBV30	TRBD1	12	TRBJ1-6	ARRGTGGDSPLH
TRBV27	TRBD2	13	TRBJ2-5	ASSSTGLAGETQY
TRBV7-3	TRBD2	12	TRBJ2-5	ASSHGTSRETQY
TRBV5-8	TRBD2	15	TRBJ2-1	ASSRHLAGRISNEQF
TRBV5-1	-	13	TRBJ1-5	ASSLGAGSEQPQH
TRBV5-6	TRBD1	11	TRBJ2-5	ASSYGQGETQY
TRBV4-1	-	13	TRBJ1-4	ASSLGLPRGEKLF
TRBV7-2	TRBD2	14	TRBJ2-3	ASSLGTSGGVDTQY
TRBV7-3	TRBD2	13	TRBJ2-1	ASSLNLAGVDEQF
TRBV30	-	9	TRBJ2-7	AMELAPLEY
TRBV19	TRBD1	11	TRBJ1-2	ASSRDRAYGYT
TRBV29-1	-	12	TRBJ1-1	SGGEQASNTEAF
TRBV5-1	-	12	TRBJ1-3	ASSLDARGNTIY
TRBV11-2	TRBD2	15	TRBJ2-3	ASSPTPSGGRRDTQY
TRBV6-1	-	13	TRBJ2-3	ASFTQSSSTDTQY
TRBV28	TRBD2	12	TRBJ2-3	ASTLRGRTDTQY
TRBV5-1	-	13	TRBJ1-6	ASSSGQGSNSPLH
TRBV7-9	-	14	TRBJ2-5	ASSSLGTLNQETQY
TRBV28	-	12	TRBJ1-5	ASSRTSPDQPQH
TRBV5-4	TRBD2	12	TRBJ2-3	ASGLAGGTDTQY
TRBV5-1	TRBD2	14	TRBJ2-1	ASRLGSGGAYNEQF
TRBV19	-	13	TRBJ2-5	ASSIWGGLGETQY
TRBV19	TRBD1	15	TRBJ1-1	ASDRGMNLPGNTEAF
TRBV2	TRBD1	12	TRBJ1-5	ASSWAGGNQPQH
TRBV19	TRBD1	13	TRBJ2-7	ASSAGQVLPYEQY
TRBV28	TRBD1	15	TRBJ1-1	ASTSQGTGLVNTEAF